The 31 T cell receptor beta chains reported below all come from one sample, sequenced in a study of blood T cell repertoires in COVID-19. Sequencing used immunoSEQ multiplex PCR; TCRdb keeps in-frame clones, though not all of them. The data contain 540,000 or so clones, less than 90% of them singletons. Sequences were obtained from peripheral blood. The receptors were gathered from a woman aged 45 to 65 with COVID-19, enrolled during active disease.

This chain joins TRBV30 and TRBJ2-6; D is unclear. This CDR3 has 16 amino acids. In germline, CDR1 is GTSNPN, CDR2 SVGIG (reference sequence). CDR3 sequence: CAWLGPGNSGANVLTF. The CDR3, as DNA: TGTGCTTGGCTCGGCCCGGGTAACTCTGGGGCCAACGTCCTGACTTTC.

The CDR3 sequence: CASSLTGAVDYTF. The CDR3 nucleotides are TGTGCCAGTAGCCTCACAGGTGCGGTCGACTACACCTTC. The J gene is TRBJ1-2, the V gene TRBV19; D might be TRBD1 (5 bases). The CDR3 runs to 13 residues. Trimming took off 6 bases at V and 10 bases at J, with 18 bases between the two ends. Per germline, CDR1 LNHDA and CDR2 SQIVND (reference sequence).

This chain joins TRBV7-2 and TRBJ2-1; D ambiguous. The V gene's germline CDR1 is SGHTA and CDR2 FQGNSA. With 1 base removed from V and 10 bases from J, the gap between germline ends came to 17 bases. The CDR3 loop spans 15 amino acids. The CDR3 bases are TGTGCCAGCAGCTTAGGGATTTGGAGCCCAAGGGAGCAGTTCTTC. Translating gives CASSLGIWSPREQFF.

This sequence joins TRBV5-1 and TRBJ2-5; 8 bases agree with TRBD2. CDR1 is SGHRS and CDR2 is YFSETQ in the germline V gene. The trim removed 1 base at V and 2 bases at J, leaving 4 bases unmatched. The CDR3 loop spans 15 amino acids. As DNA, the CDR3 is TGCGCCAGCAGCTTGTACGGGGGGGAACAAGAGACCCAGTACTTC. Amino acid sequence: CASSLYGGEQETQYF.

This clone was recorded only once. The chain employs TRBV6-1 and TRBJ1-6, with no clear D. With 2 bases removed from V and 13 bases from J, the gap between germline ends came to 9 bases. CDR3 length equals 12 residues. Germline assignment: CDR1 MNHNS and CDR2 SASEGT. The CDR3 region is CASSELGPPLHF. The CDR3 coding sequence is TGTGCCAGCAGTGAACTAGGTCCGCCCCTCCACTTT.

This clone has just one count. The chain carries TRBV19 and TRBJ1-6; D is perhaps TRBD1 (6 bases). The CDR3 is 15 residues long. Germline-derived CDR1 and CDR2 are LNHDA and SQIVND (reference sequence). Trimming pared 7 bases from V and 0 bases from J, leaving 10 bases between. The CDR3 region has the DNA TGTGCCAGTACCTCGGACAGCTCCTATAATTCACCCCTCCACTTT. It is translated as CASTSDSSYNSPLHF.

J is TRBJ2-1 and V is TRBV7-9; D not certain. Germline CDR1 and CDR2: SEHNR and FQNEAQ (reference sequence). The CDR3 totals 15 residues. The V and J ends lost 3 bases and 6 bases respectively, with 15 bases between them. CDR3 residues: CASSFWSSSGNEQFF. CDR3 nucleotides: TGTGCCAGCAGCTTCTGGTCCTCTTCGGGCAATGAGCAGTTCTTC.

The CDR3 loop reads CASSMADGITRGNTIYF. CDR3 DNA: TGTGCCAGTAGTATGGCCGACGGAATAACCAGGGGAAACACCATATATTTT. The chain recombines TRBV19 with TRBJ1-3, with unresolved D. In germline, CDR1 is LNHDA, CDR2 SQIVND (reference sequence). V was shortened by 3 bases and J by 4 bases, with 19 bases between the two germline ends. This CDR3 contains 17 residues.

This rearrangement joins TRBV27 to TRBJ1-3; D unclear. The CDR3 consists of 15 residues. The V and J ends lost 1 base and 0 bases respectively, with 7 bases between them. Germline V CDR1 and CDR2: MNHEY, SMNVEV (reference sequence). CDR3 sequence: CASSLYAGSGNTIYF. The CDR3 DNA is TGTGCCAGCAGTTTATACGCGGGCTCTGGAAACACCATATATTTT.

CDR3 sequence: CASSMRRDEQYF. CDR3 nucleotides: TGTGCCAGTAGTATGAGGAGGGACGAGCAGTACTTC. The rearrangement joins TRBV19 to TRBJ2-7, with D possibly TRBD2 on 6 matching bases. Trimming left V 3 bases short and J 5 bases short, with 8 bases between. Per germline, CDR1 LNHDA and CDR2 SQIVND (reference sequence). This CDR3 comprises 12 residues.

The chain joins TRBV5-1 to TRBJ1-1; maybe TRBD1 (6 bases). Deletions cut 2 bases from V and 0 bases from J, with 17 bases between. CDR1 and CDR2 (germline): SGHRS, YFSETQ. This CDR3 has 17 amino acids. This CDR3 is CASSLRGQGILNTEAFF. The DNA for the CDR3 is TGCGCCAGCAGCTTACGCGGTCAGGGGATCCTGAACACTGAAGCTTTCTTT.

This clone was detected only once. The chain combines TRBV11-3 with TRBJ2-1; 9 bases line up with TRBD1. The CDR3 totals 14 residues. Germline assignment: CDR1 SGHNT and CDR2 YENEEA. V shed 5 bases, J shed 8 bases, and the junction held 7 bases outside the gene matches. The DNA for the CDR3 is TGTGCCAGCAGCCCCCGGACAGGGGTGGATGAGCAGTTCTTC. Protein: CASSPRTGVDEQFF.

The table lists this clone with a few counts. The CDR3 loop is CASSREGQGNSPLHF. CDR3 in DNA: TGTGCCAGCTCACGGGAGGGACAGGGGAATTCACCCCTCCACTTT. The V gene is TRBV18, the J gene TRBJ1-6; 10 bases align to TRBD1. Trimming took 4 bases from V and 7 from J; bases not matched to a gene: 4. The CDR3 consists of 15 residues. Germline-derived CDR1 and CDR2 are KGHSH and LQKENI.

The genes are TRBV9 and TRBJ2-3, with D unresolved. CDR3 length equals 13 residues. Per the germline V gene, CDR1 is SGDLS and CDR2 is YYNGEE. The V end was cut by 5 bases, the J end by 1 base, with 8 bases between. The CDR3 sequence: CASRESGTDTQYF. CDR3 DNA sequence: TGTGCCAGCAGGGAGAGTGGCACAGATACGCAGTATTTT.

The CDR3 DNA follows: TGTGCCACCAGTGAGGGGGGGGCCGCAGGGCAGCCCCAGCATTTT. Amino acids: CATSEGGAAGQPQHF. V gene TRBV24-1 combines with J gene TRBJ1-5; D is possibly TRBD1 (6 bases). CDR1 is KGHDR, CDR2 SFDVKD, per germline. V was pared by 4 bases and J by 7 bases, with 16 bases between. This CDR3 spans 15 amino acids.

This rearrangement joins TRBV30 to TRBJ2-7, with D possibly matching TRBD1 (5 bases). This CDR3 has 12 residues. With 7 bases removed from V and 0 bases from J, the gap between germline ends came to 10 bases. Germline-derived CDR1 and CDR2 are GTSNPN and SVGIG (reference sequence). The CDR3: CAFQGSSYEQYF. CDR3 bases: TGTGCCTTTCAGGGAAGCTCCTACGAGCAGTACTTC.

V usage is TRBV10-3 and J usage is TRBJ1-1, with 10 bases lining up with TRBD1. The V and J ends lost 10 bases and 5 bases, in that order; junction bases with no gene match: 4. The CDR3 runs 12 residues. CDR1 and CDR2 from the germline V gene are ENHRY and SYGVKD. This chain's CDR3 is CASGTGDTEAFF. The CDR3 DNA reads as TGTGCCAGCGGGACAGGGGATACTGAAGCTTTCTTT.

The chain links TRBV9 to TRBJ1-1; tentatively, D is TRBD1 (5 bases). Deletions cut 4 bases from V and 3 bases from J, with 13 bases between. Germline CDR1 is SGDLS and CDR2 is YYNGEE. The CDR3 contains 14 residues. In DNA form, the CDR3 reads TGTGCCAGCAGCCCCCGGGGGGACGACACTGAAGCTTTCTTT. The encoded protein is CASSPRGDDTEAFF. The full variable domain, completed using reference TRBV9 and TRBJ1-1, is DSGVTQTPKHLITATGQRVTLRCSPRSGDLSVYWYQQSLDQGLQFLIQYYNGEERAKGNILERFSAQQFPDLHSELNLSSLELGDSALYFCASSPRGDDTEAFFGQGTRLTVV.

Here the CDR3 DNA reads TGTGCCAGCAGCTTAAGCCCCTACGAGCAGTACTTC. Residues: CASSLSPYEQYF. The chain couples TRBV11-1 to TRBJ2-7; D is undetermined. The CDR3 has 12 residues. Deletions cut 2 bases from V and 2 bases from J, with 4 bases between. CDR1 is SGHAT, CDR2 FQDESV, per germline (reference sequence). Drawing the rest from reference TRBV11-1 and TRBJ2-7, the complete variable domain is EAEVAQSPRYKITEKSQAVAFWCDPISGHATLYWYRQILGQGPELLVQFQDESVVDDSQLPKDRFSAERLKGVDSTLKIQPAELGDSAMYLCASSLSPYEQYFGPGTRLTVT.

The DNA for the CDR3 is TGTGCCTGGAGTTTGGAGGGGGCGGGAGCTTTCTTT. It yields the protein CAWSLEGAGAFF. V is TRBV30 and J is TRBJ1-1, with TRBD1 matching over 7 bases. The CDR3 is 12 amino acids. Germline V gives CDR1 GTSNPN, CDR2 SVGIG (reference sequence). V lost 2 bases, J lost 10 bases, and 7 bases stayed unmatched.

This clone has just one count. This sequence joins TRBV3-1 (or the pseudogene TRBV3-2) and TRBJ1-6, with D perhaps TRBD1 (5 bases). Trimming removed 0 bases from V and 7 bases from J, with 10 bases in between. CDR3 length equals 15 residues. CDR1 LGHDT and CDR2 YNNKEL come from the germline V gene (reference sequence). In DNA form, the CDR3 reads TGTGCCAGCAGCCAAGAGAGACAGCCCAATTCACCCCTCCACTTT. Amino acids: CASSQERQPNSPLHF.

The chain couples TRBV4-1 to TRBJ1-1, with 8 bases aligning to TRBD1. The V and J ends lost 4 bases and 2 bases, in that order; junction bases with no gene match: 9. The CDR3 is 16 amino acids. From germline, CDR1 is MGHRA and CDR2 YSYEKL. This CDR3 is CASSRGQGAFNTEAFF. In DNA form, the CDR3 reads TGCGCCAGCAGCCGGGGCCAGGGGGCCTTTAACACTGAAGCTTTCTTT.

This chain uses TRBV5-1 with TRBJ1-2, with 7 bases fitting TRBD1. From germline, CDR1 is SGHRS and CDR2 YFSETQ. The J segment lost 3 bases and the V segment lost 5 bases, leaving 4 bases of the junction unmatched. CDR3 length: 13 residues. The CDR3, as DNA: TGCGCCAGCAGTATACAGGGGCACTATGGCTACACCTTC. Translating gives CASSIQGHYGYTF.

The chain uses TRBV11-2 and TRBJ1-1, with a possible D match to TRBD1 (5 bases). Looked up from germline, CDR1 is SGHAT and CDR2 is FQNNGV. V shed 1 base and J shed 14 bases, with 17 bases lying between them. The CDR3 is 13 residues long. The CDR3 region is CASSLGRRERIFF. In DNA, the CDR3 is TGTGCCAGCAGCTTAGGGCGCAGGGAAAGAATCTTCTTT.

This sequence joins TRBV27 and TRBJ1-6; D perhaps matches TRBD1 (6 bases). This CDR3 is 16 amino acids long. Germline CDR1 is MNHEY and CDR2 is SMNVEV (reference sequence). Trimming removed 4 bases at V and 10 bases at J, with 20 bases between. The CDR3 here is CASSSQPRGGQSPLHF. CDR3 DNA: TGTGCCAGCAGTTCCCAACCAAGGGGGGGCCAGTCACCCCTCCACTTT.

J is TRBJ2-5 and V is TRBV30; tentatively, D is TRBD2 (5 bases). The V end was cut by 7 bases, the J end by 1 base, with 13 bases between. The germline gives CDR1 GTSNPN, CDR2 SVGIG (reference sequence). This CDR3 region has 13 residues. This CDR3 is CASETTSQETQYF. DNA for the CDR3: TGTGCCTCTGAGACTACCTCCCAAGAGACCCAGTACTTC.

In DNA, the CDR3 is TGCGCCAGCAGCCAGACAGGGGGCGCCGAAAAACTGTTTTTT. It is translated as CASSQTGGAEKLFF. The gene calls are TRBV10-2 and TRBJ1-4; TRBD1 matches 10 bases. This CDR3 spans 14 amino acids. Unmatched junction bases numbered 6, after V lost 6 bases and J lost 8 bases. CDR1 WSHSY and CDR2 SAAADI come from the germline V gene.

The V call is TRBV5-4, the J call TRBJ1-6; possibly TRBD1 for D (5 bases). There are 17 residues in the CDR3. CDR1 and CDR2 (germline): SGHNT, YYREEE (reference sequence). The germline V and J ends were trimmed by 0 bases and 10 bases, with 20 bases remaining between them. The CDR3 loop reads CASSLVPGLASGSPLHF. The CDR3 region has the DNA TGTGCCAGCAGCTTGGTCCCCGGGCTTGCTTCAGGGTCACCCCTCCACTTT.

The rearrangement uses TRBV7-8 and TRBJ2-1; 8 positions agree with TRBD1. CDR1 is SGHVS and CDR2 is FQNEAQ in the germline V gene. V lost 4 bases and J lost 7; bases outside the gene matches: 15. This CDR3 is built from 17 residues. The CDR3 DNA reads as TGTGCCAGCAGCTGGAACGGCGCAGGGGGCGCCAGGAATGAGCAGTTCTTC. This translates into CASSWNGAGGARNEQFF.

The chain carries TRBV18 and TRBJ1-4, with 9 positions matching TRBD1. Germline-derived CDR1 and CDR2 are KGHSH and LQKENI. CDR3 length: 15 amino acids. The V segment lost 3 bases and the J segment 7 bases; nucleotides outside the gene matches: 6. CDR3 coding DNA: TGTGCCAGCTCACCGCGGGGACAGGGTGGTGAAAAACTGTTTTTT. It codes for CASSPRGQGGEKLFF. Using reference TRBV18 and TRBJ1-4 for the parts outside the CDR3, the full variable domain is NAGVMQNPRHLVRRRGQEARLRCSPMKGHSHVYWYRQLPEEGLKFMVYLQKENIIDESGMPKERFSAEFPKEGPSILRIQQVVRGDSAAYFCASSPRGQGGEKLFFGSGTQLSVL.

The chain employs TRBV5-5 and TRBJ2-7; possible D gene TRBD2, 6 bases. Germline lookup yields CDR1 SGHKS and CDR2 YYEKEE (reference sequence). Trimming stripped 0 bases from V and 5 bases from J, with 12 bases between. This CDR3 contains 14 residues. The CDR3 spells CASSLAAGGDEQYF. DNA for the CDR3: TGTGCCAGCAGCTTGGCGGCAGGAGGGGACGAGCAGTACTTC.